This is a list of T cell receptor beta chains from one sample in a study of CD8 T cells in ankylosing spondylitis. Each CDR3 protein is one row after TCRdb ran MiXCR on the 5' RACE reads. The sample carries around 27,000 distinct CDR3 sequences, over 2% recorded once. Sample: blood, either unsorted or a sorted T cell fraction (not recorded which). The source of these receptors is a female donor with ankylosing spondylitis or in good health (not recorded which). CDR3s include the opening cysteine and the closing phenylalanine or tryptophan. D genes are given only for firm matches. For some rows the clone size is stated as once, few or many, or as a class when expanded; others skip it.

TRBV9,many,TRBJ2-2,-,TGTGCCAGCAGCGATCGCGGGGACCTCGCGAACACCGGGGAGCTGTTTTTT,CASSDRGDLANTGELFF
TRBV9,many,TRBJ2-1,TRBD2,TGTGCCAGCAGCATGCGCGGGAGCTTGGTCGACAATGAGCAGTTCTTC,CASSMRGSLVDNEQFF
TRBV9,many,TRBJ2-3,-,TGTGCCAGCAGCGTCCAGGGGTATCGCACAGATACGCAGTATTTT,CASSVQGYRTDTQYF
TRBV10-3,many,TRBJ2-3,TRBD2,TGTGCCATCAGTGAGTCTCTAGCGGGGGATACAGATACGCAGTATTTT,CAISESLAGDTDTQYF
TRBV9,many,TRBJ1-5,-,TGTGCCAGCAGCGTAGCAGGGAAGAGCAATCAGCCCCAGCATTTT,CASSVAGKSNQPQHF
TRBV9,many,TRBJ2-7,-,TGTGCCAGCAGCGTAGACTTCGGGCAGCCCGTTAGCGAGCAGTACTTC,CASSVDFGQPVSEQYF
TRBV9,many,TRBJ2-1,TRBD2,TGTGCCAGCAGCGTAGGGGGTGCGGGAGGGTGGGTCCATGAGCAGTTCTTC,CASSVGGAGGWVHEQFF
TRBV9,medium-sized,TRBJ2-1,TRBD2,TGTGCCAGCAGCGTAGGTGGCGGGGGTTCCTACAATGAGCAGTTCTTC,CASSVGGGGSYNEQFF
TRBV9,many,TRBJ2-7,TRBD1,TGTGCCAGCAGCGTAGGGGGGTCCGGACAGGGAAGAGCCTACGAGCAGTACTTC,CASSVGGSGQGRAYEQYF
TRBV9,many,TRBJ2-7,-,TGTGCCAGCAGCGTAGGTGTTGGCGAGCAGTACTTC,CASSVGVGEQYF
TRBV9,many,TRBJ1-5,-,TGTGCCAGCAGCGTAGGGTTTGGGTTGGATCAGCCCCAGCATTTT,CASSVGFGLDQPQHF
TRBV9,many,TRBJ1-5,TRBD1,TGTGCCAGCAGCGGAGGGACAGGTAACAATCAGCCCCAGCATTTT,CASSGGTGNNQPQHF
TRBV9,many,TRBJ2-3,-,TGTGCCAGCAGCGTAGCCTCAGGGCTCCCAGATACGCAGTATTTT,CASSVASGLPDTQYF
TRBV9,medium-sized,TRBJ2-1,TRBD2,TGTGCCAGCAGCGTAGCTGGGACTAGTTTCAATGAGCAGTTCTTC,CASSVAGTSFNEQFF
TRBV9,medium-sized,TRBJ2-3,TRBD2,TGTGCCAGCAGCGTAATGGGGGGGAGCACAGATACGCAGTATTTT,CASSVMGGSTDTQYF
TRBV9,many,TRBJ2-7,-,TGTGCCAGCAGCGTAGACTTAGGTCCCTACGAGCAGTACTTC,CASSVDLGPYEQYF
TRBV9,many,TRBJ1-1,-,TGTGCCAGCAGCGAGGGAGAGCGTAACACTGAAGCTTTCTTT,CASSEGERNTEAFF
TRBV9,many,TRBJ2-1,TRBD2,TGTGCCAGCAGCGTAGGACTAGCGGGAGGACACAATGAGCAGTTCTTC,CASSVGLAGGHNEQFF
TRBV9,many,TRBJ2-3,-,TGTGCCAGCAGCGTAGCCCCTAGCGGCACAGATACGCAGTATTTT,CASSVAPSGTDTQYF
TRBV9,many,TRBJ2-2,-,TGTGCCAGCAGCGTAGGGGAAAGAGGCACCGGGGAGCTGTTTTTT,CASSVGERGTGELFF
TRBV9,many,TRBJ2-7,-,TGTGCCAGCAGCCGGGACGGCTACGAGCAGTACTTC,CASSRDGYEQYF
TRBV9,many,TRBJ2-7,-,TGTGCCAGCAGCGTATACCCCAGCTCCTACGAGCAGTACTTC,CASSVYPSSYEQYF
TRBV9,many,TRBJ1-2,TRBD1,TGTGCCAGCAGCGTAGGACAGGGGAATGGCTACACCTTC,CASSVGQGNGYTF
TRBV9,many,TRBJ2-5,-,TGTGCCAGCAGCGTAGATTTCGGAGAGACCCAGTACTTC,CASSVDFGETQYF
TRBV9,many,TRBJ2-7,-,TGTGCCAGCAGCGTAGCCGGGGGAACCTACGAGCAGTACTTC,CASSVAGGTYEQYF
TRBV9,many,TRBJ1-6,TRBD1,TGTGCCAGCAGCGTAGGGGGACAGTTTGGATCACCCCTCCACTTT,CASSVGGQFGSPLHF
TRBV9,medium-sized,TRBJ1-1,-,TGTGCCAGCAGCGTAGGGGCTAACACTGAAGCTTTCTTT,CASSVGANTEAFF
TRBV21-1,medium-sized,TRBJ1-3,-,TGTGCCAGCACGCACTCGTCGCTGTACACCATATATTTT,CASTHSSLYTIYF
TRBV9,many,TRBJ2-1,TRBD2,TGTGCCAGCGGGGAGACTAGCGGGAGTAATGAGCAGTTCTTC,CASGETSGSNEQFF
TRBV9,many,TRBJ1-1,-,TGTGCCAGCAGCGTAGGGGAGAGGGGGGTCACCAACACTGAAGCTTTCTTT,CASSVGERGVTNTEAFF
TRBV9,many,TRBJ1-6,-,TGTGCCAGCAGCGTAGAGGGACGTAATTCACCCCTCCACTTT,CASSVEGRNSPLHF
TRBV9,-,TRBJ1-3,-,TGTGCCAGCAGCCTTGAAGGAAACACCATATATTTT,CASSLEGNTIYF
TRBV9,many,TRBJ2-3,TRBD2,TGTGCCAGCAGCCCCCCGGTTGACCGGGGGGGGTGGGATACGCAGTATTTT,CASSPPVDRGGWDTQYF
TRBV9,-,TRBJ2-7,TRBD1,TGTGCCAGCAGCGTAGGGGGGACAGACTCCTACGAGCAGTACTTC,CASSVGGTDSYEQYF